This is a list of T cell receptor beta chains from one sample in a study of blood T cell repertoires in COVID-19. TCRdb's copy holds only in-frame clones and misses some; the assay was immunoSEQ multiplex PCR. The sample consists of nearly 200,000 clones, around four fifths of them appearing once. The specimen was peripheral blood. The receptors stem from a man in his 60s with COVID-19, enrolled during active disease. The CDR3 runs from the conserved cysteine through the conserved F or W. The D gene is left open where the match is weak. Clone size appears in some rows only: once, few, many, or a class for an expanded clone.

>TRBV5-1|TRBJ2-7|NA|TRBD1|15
CASSSSPGTGEGQYF
TGCGCCAGCAGCTCCTCACCCGGGACAGGGGAAGGGCAGTACTTC
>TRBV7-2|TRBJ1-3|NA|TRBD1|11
CASTQSRDRGF
TGTGCCAGCACTCAAAGCCGGGACAGGGGTTTT
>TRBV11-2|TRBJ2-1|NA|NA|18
CASSLAGVRAVGGNEQFF
TGTGCCAGCAGCTTAGCCGGGGTTCGGGCGGTCGGAGGCAATGAGCAGTTCTTC
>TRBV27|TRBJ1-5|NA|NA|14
CASRSRARGQPQHF
TGTGCCAGCAGATCGCGGGCCCGCGGCCAGCCCCAGCATTTT
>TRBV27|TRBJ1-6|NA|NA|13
CASSLSLTSPLHF
TGTGCCAGCAGTTTAAGCCTTACTTCACCCCTCCACTTT
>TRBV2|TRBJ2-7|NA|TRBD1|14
CASSARQGPYEQYF
TGTGCCAGCAGCGCCCGACAGGGTCCCTACGAGCAGTACTTC
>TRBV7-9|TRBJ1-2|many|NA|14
CASSLTTATYGYTF
TGTGCCAGCAGCTTAACGACAGCGACGTACGGCTACACCTTC
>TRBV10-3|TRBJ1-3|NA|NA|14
CAISGERSGNTIYF
TGTGCCATCAGTGGGGAGCGGTCTGGAAACACCATATATTTT
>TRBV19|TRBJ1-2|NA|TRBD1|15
CASSPGGQVVYGYTF
TGTGCCAGTAGCCCCGGGGGACAGGTCGTCTATGGCTACACCTTC
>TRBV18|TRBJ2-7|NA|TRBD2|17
CASSSRGTSGSTYEQYF
TGTGCCAGCTCCTCCAGGGGGACTAGCGGGAGTACTTACGAGCAGTACTTC
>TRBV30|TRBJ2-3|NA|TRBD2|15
CAWVTGLAATDTQYF
TGTGCCTGGGTTACGGGGCTAGCGGCCACAGATACGCAGTATTTT